Presented here are 19 T cell receptor beta chains from one specimen sequenced in a study of cytomegalovirus exposure and HLA in healthy donors. The method was immunoSEQ multiplex PCR; TCRdb's version includes in-frame clones alone and lacks a portion of them. The sample shows 65,000 or so clones, 92% of them seen only once. The sample taken for sequencing was PBMCs. These receptors were collected from a woman in her late teens or twenties in good health and CMV-seronegative.

V usage is TRBV27 and J usage is TRBJ1-1; D perhaps matches TRBD1 (6 bases). Trimming pared 2 bases from V and 0 bases from J, leaving 13 bases between. This CDR3 has 16 residues. CDR1 is MNHEY, CDR2 SMNVEV, per germline (reference sequence). CDR3 in DNA: TGTGCCAGCAGTTTAATTTATGGACAGTTGAACACTGAAGCTTTCTTT. Its translation is CASSLIYGQLNTEAFF.

The chain combines TRBV6-6 with TRBJ1-5; D might be TRBD1 (5 bases). Trimming took 0 bases from V and 4 from J, leaving 10 bases between them. Germline CDR1 reads MNHNY; CDR2 reads SVGAGI (reference sequence). CDR3 length: 15 residues. CDR3 amino acids: CASSYSRQGNQPQHF. The CDR3 nucleotides are TGTGCCAGCAGTTACTCGAGGCAGGGAAATCAGCCCCAGCATTTT.

V gene TRBV4-1 combines with J gene TRBJ1-2, with 7 bases aligning to TRBD1. The CDR3 has 16 residues. The V segment lost 3 bases and the J segment 2 bases; nucleotides outside the gene matches: 9. Germline CDR1 is MGHRA and CDR2 is YSYEKL. CDR3 region: CASSHEGQAKNYGYTF. CDR3 DNA sequence: TGCGCCAGCAGCCATGAAGGACAGGCCAAAAACTATGGCTACACCTTC.

The chain carries TRBV9 and TRBJ2-1; TRBD2 matches 13 bases. The CDR3 consists of 18 residues. The germline V gene has CDR1 SGDLS and CDR2 YYNGEE. J lost 0 bases, V lost 4 bases, and 7 bases had no gene match. The CDR3, as DNA: TGTGCCAGCAGCCAGACTAGCGGGGGGACCCTCTCCTACAATGAGCAGTTCTTC. This codes for CASSQTSGGTLSYNEQFF.

The V call is TRBV27, the J call TRBJ1-5; tentatively, D is TRBD1 (6 bases). This CDR3 comprises 17 residues. V dropped 6 bases and J dropped 0 bases, with 18 bases sitting between them. Germline-derived CDR1 and CDR2 are MNHEY and SMNVEV (reference sequence). The CDR3 protein is CASRSFLRGVSNQPQHF. The CDR3 DNA sequence: TGTGCCAGCAGATCCTTTCTCAGGGGAGTTAGCAATCAGCCCCAGCATTTT.

This chain uses TRBV2 with TRBJ2-3; 8 bases agree with TRBD1. V was clipped by 8 bases and J by 3 bases; unmatched bases: 7. Germline V gene data show CDR1 as SNHLY and CDR2 as FYNNEI. The CDR3 covers 14 residues. The CDR3 DNA is TGTGCCAGCGGAGACAGGGGCATAACAGATACGCAGTATTTT. This codes for CASGDRGITDTQYF.

This rearrangement joins TRBV15 to TRBJ2-1; maybe TRBD1 (5 bases). The germline CDR1 and CDR2 sequences are LNHNV and YYDKDF (reference sequence). The CDR3 has 13 residues. The V gene lost 3 bases and the J gene lost 5 bases, with 8 bases spanning the gap. In nucleotides, the CDR3 is TGTGCCACCAGCAGGCCCAGGGACAATGAGCAGTTCTTC. Translated, it gives CATSRPRDNEQFF.

V and J are TRBV28 and TRBJ1-2, with D unclear. Germline lookup yields CDR1 MDHEN and CDR2 SYDVKM. This CDR3 region has 12 residues. V gave up 3 bases and J gave up 7 bases, with 9 bases separating them. Here the CDR3 reads CASSFRRGGYTF. Written as DNA, the CDR3 is TGTGCCAGCAGTTTCCGGCGGGGTGGCTACACCTTC.

The sample holds one count of this clone. This chain connects TRBV7-2 to TRBJ2-7, with 8 nucleotides matching TRBD1. The CDR3 length is 15 residues. With 5 bases clipped from V and 5 bases from J, the junction kept 11 bases outside the gene matches. The germline CDR1 and CDR2 sequences are SGHTA and FQGNSA. CDR3 bases: TGTGCCAGCAGCAATGACAGGGGCGAGTTCAACGAGCAGTACTTC. As protein: CASSNDRGEFNEQYF.

This clone appeared once. The chain is built from TRBV7-2 and TRBJ2-3, with 12 nucleotides matching TRBD2. CDR3 length: 16 residues. CDR1 is SGHTA and CDR2 is FQGNSA in the germline V gene. Unmatched junction bases numbered 6, after V lost 3 bases and J lost 5 bases. The CDR3 nucleotides are TGTGCCAGCAGCTTGAGACTAGCGGGAGCCTTAGATACGCAGTATTTT. Translated: CASSLRLAGALDTQYF.

The chain joins TRBV19 to TRBJ1-5; D call uncertain. CDR1 and CDR2 (germline): LNHDA, SQIVND (reference sequence). The CDR3 loop spans 13 amino acids. Deletions cut 3 bases from V and 7 bases from J, with 10 bases between. CDR3 DNA sequence: TGTGCCAGTAGTATGGGAAGAGGGCAGCCCCAGCATTTT. Its translation: CASSMGRGQPQHF.

This chain connects TRBV6-5 to TRBJ1-4; the D gene is possibly TRBD1 (5 bases). The V and J ends lost 6 bases and 5 bases respectively, with 13 bases between them. This CDR3 is built from 14 residues. Per the germline V gene, CDR1 is MNHEY and CDR2 is SVGAGI. CDR3 sequence: CASRAGLANEKLFF. The CDR3 bases are TGTGCCAGCAGAGCGGGACTGGCAAATGAAAAACTGTTTTTT.

The chain links TRBV5-6 to TRBJ1-2; 9 bases fit TRBD1. This CDR3 comprises 17 residues. The V gene end was trimmed by 3 bases and the J gene end by 0 bases; junction bases not matched to a gene: 9. The germline gives CDR1 SGHDT, CDR2 YYEEEE. CDR3 bases: TGTGCCAGCAGCTCACACCTTACAGGGGGCCCTAACTATGGCTACACCTTC. Protein: CASSSHLTGGPNYGYTF.

With regard to this clone: The same CDR3 arises from other DNA sequences in this sample as well. The V and J genes are TRBV5-1 and TRBJ1-1; the D gene is possibly TRBD1 (5 bases). The V end lost 2 bases, the J end lost 2 bases, and 7 bases lay between the germline ends. This CDR3 is 13 amino acids long. Germline V gene data show CDR1 as SGHRS and CDR2 as YFSETQ. The CDR3 DNA reads as TGCGCCAGCAGCTTAACAGGTAACACTGAAGCTTTCTTT. It encodes CASSLTGNTEAFF. The full variable domain, rest sourced from reference TRBV5-1 and TRBJ1-1, is KAGVTQTPRYLIKTRGQQVTLSCSPISGHRSVSWYQQTPGQGLQFLFEYFSETQRNKGNFPGRFSGRQFSNSRSEMNVSTLELGDSALYLCASSLTGNTEAFFGQGTRLTVV.

The gene calls are TRBV7-3 and TRBJ1-2; D may be TRBD1 (5 bases). The CDR3 length is 13 residues. In germline, CDR1 is SGHTA, CDR2 FQGTGA. The V gene lost 5 bases and the J gene lost 6 bases, with 13 bases spanning the gap. Here the CDR3 reads CASSPGREDGYTF. The CDR3 DNA is TGTGCCAGCAGCCCCGGCAGGGAGGATGGCTACACCTTC.

This clone was counted a single time. V usage is TRBV5-1 and J usage is TRBJ1-2; the match to TRBD1 covers 10 bases. Germline-derived CDR1 and CDR2 are SGHRS and YFSETQ. V lost 1 base and J lost 2; bases outside the gene matches: 2. CDR3 length: 15 residues. CDR3 residues: CASSLRTGGNYGYTF. CDR3 DNA sequence: TGCGCCAGCAGCTTGAGGACAGGGGGAAACTATGGCTACACCTTC. The whole variable domain, remainder taken from reference TRBV5-1 and TRBJ1-2, is KAGVTQTPRYLIKTRGQQVTLSCSPISGHRSVSWYQQTPGQGLQFLFEYFSETQRNKGNFPGRFSGRQFSNSRSEMNVSTLELGDSALYLCASSLRTGGNYGYTFGSGTRLTVV.

V and J are TRBV5-4 and TRBJ2-3; D is unresolved. Trimming took off 3 bases at V and 1 base at J, with 6 bases between the two ends. The CDR3 spans 13 residues. CDR1 is SGHNT, CDR2 YYREEE, per germline (reference sequence). CDR3 amino acids: CASSSTGTDTQYF. CDR3 bases: TGTGCCAGCAGCTCTACAGGCACAGATACGCAGTATTTT.

The genes are TRBV2 and TRBJ1-4; D unclear. The germline V gene has CDR1 SNHLY and CDR2 FYNNEI. The length of the CDR3 is 15 residues. V lost 8 bases and J 1 base, leaving 14 bases between the germline ends. The CDR3: CASLRIRVTNEKLFF. The DNA for the CDR3 is TGTGCCAGCCTGCGTATAAGAGTAACTAATGAAAAACTGTTTTTT.

The chain carries TRBV6-6 and TRBJ2-3; D is perhaps TRBD1 or TRBD2 (6 bases each). The V gene lost 4 bases and the J gene lost 2 bases, with 13 bases spanning the gap. Germline assignment: CDR1 MNHNY and CDR2 SVGAGI (reference sequence). CDR3 size: 15 residues. The CDR3 DNA sequence: TGTGCCAGCAGTTTCTCGGGGGCCACCACAGATACGCAGTATTTT. This translates into CASSFSGATTDTQYF.